This TCR beta chain derives from a study of PD-1 blockade in classical Hodgkin lymphoma. Study-wide results and limits: It was reported that newly diagnosed patients had less baseline TCR diversity than healthy donors.

Note on this clone: Its antigen is currently unknown.

Trimming cost V 2 bases and J 7 bases, with 17 bases left between them. The germline V gene has CDR1 MNHNS and CDR2 SASEGT. CDR3 size: 16 residues. Using immunoSEQ multiplex PCR, the repertoire was profiled, and TCRdb retains in-frame clones only, with some absent. This table holds around 65,000 clones, 80% to 90% found once. All the patients suffered relapse after autologous stem cell transplantation, and brentuximab vedotin exposure differed. The chain joins TRBV6-1 to TRBJ2-2; D is perhaps TRBD1 (5 bases). Here the sequenced sample was peripheral blood mononuclear cells (PBMCs), taken at baseline. This clonotype originated in a human donor with classical Hodgkin lymphoma. CDR3 nucleotides: TGTGCCAGCAGTGAATCGCGAAGGGGTCTGTTCGGGGAGCTGTTTTTT. It yields the protein CASSESRRGLFGELFF.